This T cell receptor beta chain was sequenced for a study of blood T cell repertoires in COVID-19. Study-level information: Sources were T cells, B-cell-depleted T cells, or PBMCs; the material itself was cDNA or gDNA.

Source study methods: Reference gene primers were amplified, and this amplification served to estimate nucleated cell counts. Only in-frame clones appear in the TCRdb table, and some are missing; sequencing was by immunoSEQ multiplex PCR. That table furnishes V, J and clone size, whereas the DNA furnished D and trimming. Here the sample spans some 300,000 clones, roughly 90% being singletons. Germline-derived CDR1 and CDR2 are GTSNPN and SVGIG (reference sequence). The CDR3 spans 17 residues. The germline V and J ends were trimmed by 2 bases and 1 base, with 20 bases remaining between them. The TCR was taken from a woman between 40 and 50 years old with COVID-19, enrolled during active disease. The sequenced sample consisted of peripheral blood. The rearrangement links TRBV30 to TRBJ1-1, with TRBD1 as a possible D gene (6 bases). The CDR3 coding sequence is TGTGCCTGGAGTACCAAACAGGGCGTGTTAGGGAACACTGAAGCTTTCTTT. This translates into CAWSTKQGVLGNTEAFF.